This passage covers 6 T cell receptor beta chains from one sample sequenced in a study of regulatory T cells in long-lasting Graves disease. Arm-PCR with iRepertoire HTBI primers amplified the CDR3 regions for these TCR beta libraries. TCRdb re-called the multiplex PCR reads through MiXCR, storing one row per CDR3 protein. The sample includes approximately 360,000 distinct CDR3 sequences, about 12% of them seen just once. Documented time point: newly diagnosed GD, antithyroid drugs for less than 3 months. PBMCs provided the RNA from which the TCR library was made. This same sample was also taken into another study, of T cells in Graves' hyperthyroidism and ophthalmopathy.

This specimen consisted of peripheral blood mononuclear cells (PBMCs), obtained at new diagnosis, from a patient treated with antithyroid drugs. These receptors originate from a woman aged 18-29 years with Graves disease.

Many counts were recorded for this clonotype. CDR3 in amino acids: CSVTVDTEAFF. In DNA, the CDR3 is TGCAGTGTCACGGTGGACACTGAAGCTTTCTTT. The rearrangement joins TRBV20-1 to TRBJ1-1; D is ambiguous. The germline V gene encodes CDR1 DFQATT and CDR2 SNEGSKA (reference sequence). The CDR3 is 11 amino acids. Deletions cut 7 bases from V and 3 bases from J, with 9 bases between.

The CDR3 protein is CASSIGRLQDGYTF. The CDR3 region has the DNA TGTGCCAGTAGTATAGGGCGTTTACAGGATGGCTACACCTTC. The chain has TRBV19 and TRBJ1-2, with D possibly matching TRBD1 (5 bases). The length of the CDR3 is 14 residues. Germline V lookup: CDR1 LNHDA, CDR2 SQIVND (reference sequence). The germline V and J ends were trimmed by 1 base and 6 bases, with 12 bases remaining between them.

A remark on this clonotype: A far larger clone lies a single base away; this is likely a read error. The chain has TRBV11-3 and TRBJ2-1; D is uncertain. Looked up from germline, CDR1 is SGHNT and CDR2 is YENEEA. The CDR3 loop spans 15 amino acids. V lost 1 base and J 10 bases, leaving 17 bases between the germline ends. The CDR3 nucleotides are TGTGCCAGCAGCTTAGGTCTGAGTCCTGCCTACGAGCAGTTCTTC. Its protein product is CASSLGLSPAYEQFF.

This chain's CDR3 is CSALGLQNTDTQYF. In nucleotides, the CDR3 is TGCAGTGCCCTAGGACTACAGAACACAGATACGCAGTATTTT. The V call is TRBV20-1, the J call TRBJ2-3; a weak D match, TRBD2 (6 bases). The CDR3 runs to 14 residues. Trimming left V 6 bases short and J 2 bases short, with 15 bases between. Germline V CDR1 and CDR2: DFQATT, SNEGSKA (reference sequence).

The chain links TRBV7-2 to TRBJ1-1; D might be TRBD1 (6 bases). The CDR3 runs 14 residues. Trimming stripped 4 bases from V and 1 base from J, with 10 bases between. The germline CDR1 and CDR2 sequences are SGHTA and FQGNSA. CDR3 amino acids: CASSSRGANTEAFF. For the CDR3, the DNA is TGTGCCAGCAGCTCGCGGGGGGCGAACACTGAAGCTTTCTTT.

The sample holds many counts of this clonotype. V and J are TRBV5-1 and TRBJ2-1; TRBD1 or TRBD2 may be the D gene (6 bases each). Between the trimmed V and J ends, which lost 4 bases and 4 bases, there was a span of 12 bases. Germline loops: CDR1 SGHRS, CDR2 YFSETQ. This CDR3 has 14 amino acids. The DNA for the CDR3 is TGCGCCAGCAGCCCCGGGGGCGGTTACAATGAGCAGTTCTTC. Protein product: CASSPGGGYNEQFF.